A single sample is the source of the 29 T cell receptor beta chains below, sequenced in a study of T cell responses to AZD1222 COVID-19 vaccine. Profiled with immunoSEQ multiplex PCR; TCRdb holds only in-frame clones, not every one. The sample records fewer than 150,000 clones, around nine tenths being singletons. The sample here was peripheral blood, taken on day 0 of AZD1222 vaccination. These receptors were collected from an adult in good health.

The rearrangement joins TRBV7-7 to TRBJ2-5, with 9 nucleotides matching TRBD2. The CDR3 contains 15 residues. Germline V gene data show CDR1 as SSHAT and CDR2 as FNYEAQ (reference sequence). Trimming removed 1 base from V and 5 bases from J; junction bases left unmatched: 5. This chain's CDR3 is CASSLGASGVETQYF. The CDR3 DNA follows: TGTGCCAGCAGCTTAGGAGCTAGCGGGGTTGAGACCCAGTACTTC.

This chain uses TRBV2 with TRBJ1-3; TRBD1 might be the D (6 bases). Per germline, CDR1 SNHLY and CDR2 FYNNEI. The CDR3 runs 19 residues. V lost 3 bases and J lost 0, with 21 bases in between. The CDR3 sequence: CASSEGIGGMRHSGNTIYF. The CDR3 DNA reads TGTGCCAGCAGTGAGGGCATTGGGGGCATGCGCCACTCTGGAAACACCATATATTTT.

This clone came up once. The rearrangement uses TRBV7-9 and TRBJ1-1, with unresolved D. Germline CDR1 reads SEHNR; CDR2 reads FQNEAQ (reference sequence). V shed 1 base and J shed 4 bases, with 10 bases lying between them. This CDR3 has 14 residues. The CDR3 DNA reads as TGTGCCAGCAGCTTAGGTGTAGGAGGCACTGAAGCTTTCTTT. It codes for CASSLGVGGTEAFF.

This clone came up a few times. The rearrangement uses TRBV6-5 and TRBJ2-5; D perhaps matches TRBD2 (5 bases). This CDR3 has 15 amino acids. Deletions cut 6 bases from V and 5 bases from J, with 19 bases between. Germline CDR1 and CDR2: MNHEY and SVGAGI. The CDR3: CASSQTRGRTETQYF. The CDR3, as DNA: TGTGCCAGCAGCCAGACACGGGGTAGAACGGAGACCCAGTACTTC.

The chain combines TRBV2 with TRBJ2-5, with 12 bases matching TRBD1. Losses at the gene ends were 4 bases for V and 5 bases for J; bases not matched to a gene: 8. The CDR3 consists of 16 residues. Germline CDR1 is SNHLY and CDR2 is FYNNEI. The CDR3 region has the DNA TGTGCCAGCAGTGGCCGGGACAGGGGGCTCAGGGAGACCCAGTACTTC. It specifies CASSGRDRGLRETQYF. Full variable domain (outside the CDR3, taken from reference TRBV2 and TRBJ2-5): EPEVTQTPSHQVTQMGQEVILRCVPISNHLYFYWYRQILGQKVEFLVSFYNNEISEKSEIFDDQFSVERPDGSNFTLKIRSTKLEDSAMYFCASSGRDRGLRETQYFGPGTRLLVL.

The chain combines TRBV24-1 with TRBJ2-2, with 7 positions matching TRBD2. CDR1 and CDR2 from the germline V gene are KGHDR and SFDVKD. This CDR3 has 16 amino acids. With V trimmed by 0 bases and J by 1 base, 1 base remained unmatched. The CDR3 DNA follows: TGTGCCACCAGTGATTTGGGGGGGGAGAACACCGGGGAGCTGTTTTTT. It yields the protein CATSDLGGENTGELFF.

This clone was seen just once. The gene calls are TRBV27 and TRBJ1-2; 7 bases line up with TRBD1. Germline CDR1 is MNHEY and CDR2 is SMNVEV (reference sequence). V trimming: 0 bases; J trimming: 8 bases; junction bases outside the gene matches: 9. The CDR3 spans 15 residues. The CDR3 sequence: CASSLSQTGAGGYTF. The CDR3 DNA is TGTGCCAGCAGTTTATCTCAAACAGGGGCTGGAGGCTACACCTTC.

The J gene is TRBJ1-1, the V gene TRBV18; D is uncertain. V lost 0 bases to trimming and J lost 0 bases, with 8 bases between them. This CDR3 region has 15 residues. Germline V CDR1 and CDR2: KGHSH, LQKENI. CDR3 residues: CASSPPANMNTEAFF. CDR3 bases: TGTGCCAGCTCACCACCTGCAAACATGAACACTGAAGCTTTCTTT.

The chain has TRBV5-1 and TRBJ1-5, with 8 nucleotides matching TRBD1. V dropped 0 bases and J dropped 6; count of bases not matched to a gene: 5. The V gene's germline CDR1 is SGHRS and CDR2 YFSETQ. The CDR3 has 15 residues. The CDR3: CASSLAAGGSQPQHF. The CDR3 DNA sequence: TGCGCCAGCAGCTTGGCCGCAGGGGGCAGTCAGCCCCAGCATTTT.

This clone was seen once. The chain employs TRBV12-3 or TRBV12-4 and TRBJ1-1, with D unresolved. The length of the CDR3 is 12 residues. Trimming shortened V by 4 bases and J by 11 bases, and 14 bases separated the two germline ends. CDR3 protein: CASSSEPGNAFF. The CDR3 nucleotides are TGTGCCAGCAGTTCCGAACCCGGGAACGCTTTCTTT.

This chain connects TRBV6-5 to TRBJ1-5; D is possibly TRBD1 (5 bases). Trimming stripped 6 bases from V and 1 base from J, with 13 bases between. The CDR3 contains 15 residues. CDR1 and CDR2 from the germline V gene are MNHEY and SVGAGI. The CDR3 nucleotides read TGTGCCAGCAGCTCAGGACACTTCAGCAATCAGCCCCAGCATTTT. This gives the protein CASSSGHFSNQPQHF.

The chain links TRBV4-2 to TRBJ1-1, with D unclear. Germline V lookup: CDR1 LGHNA, CDR2 YNFKEQ. The CDR3 is 14 residues long. V lost 1 base, J lost 4 bases, and 10 bases lay in between. The CDR3 DNA reads as TGTGCCAGCAGCCAAGTTGGGATCTTCACTGAAGCTTTCTTT. Translated, it gives CASSQVGIFTEAFF.

This clone has just one count. The gene calls are TRBV13 and TRBJ1-6; TRBD1 is a possible D gene (5 bases). The germline V and J ends were trimmed by 3 bases and 4 bases, with 7 bases remaining between them. CDR1 is PRHDT and CDR2 is FYEKMQ in the germline V gene (reference sequence). There are 14 residues in the CDR3. For the CDR3, the DNA is TGTGCCAGCAGCTTGGGGGGGTATAATTCACCCCTCCACTTT. This encodes CASSLGGYNSPLHF.

The rearrangement links TRBV7-9 to TRBJ1-4; D possibly corresponds to TRBD1 (5 bases). Trimming pared 2 bases from V and 13 bases from J, leaving 17 bases between. CDR1 SEHNR and CDR2 FQNEAQ come from the germline V gene (reference sequence). The CDR3 loop spans 14 amino acids. The CDR3 bases are TGTGCCAGCAGCTTATTCGACGTTGGGCAGGGACTGTTTTTT. It is translated as CASSLFDVGQGLFF.

The chain links TRBV7-9 to TRBJ2-3, with 9 bases that match TRBD1. The V and J ends lost 2 bases and 6 bases, in that order; junction bases with no gene match: 15. From germline, CDR1 is SEHNR and CDR2 FQNEAQ (reference sequence). CDR3 length: 18 amino acids. The CDR3 loop reads CASSLSDLGQGLMDTQYF. DNA of the CDR3: TGTGCCAGCAGCTTATCCGACTTGGGACAGGGACTTATGGATACGCAGTATTTT.

The rearrangement links TRBV7-6 to TRBJ2-7; D is perhaps TRBD2 (6 bases). With 2 bases removed from V and 2 bases from J, the gap between germline ends came to 10 bases. CDR1 and CDR2 from the germline V gene are SGHVS and FNYEAQ. This CDR3 comprises 14 residues. The CDR3 spells CASSLFAGTYEQYF. CDR3 nucleotide sequence: TGTGCCAGCAGCTTATTTGCGGGGACCTACGAGCAGTACTTC.

The rearrangement joins TRBV7-2 to TRBJ2-5; tentative D call: TRBD1 (5 bases). This CDR3 has 13 residues. From germline, CDR1 is SGHTA and CDR2 FQGNSA. Trimming pared 5 bases from V and 3 bases from J, leaving 10 bases between. The CDR3 DNA is TGTGCCAGCAGCCGACCCAGGGAAGAGACCCAGTACTTC. Translated, it gives CASSRPREETQYF. Supplemented by reference TRBV7-2 and TRBJ2-5, the full variable domain reads GAGVSQSPSNKVTEKGKDVELRCDPISGHTALYWYRQSLGQGLEFLIYFQGNSAPDKSGLPSDRFSAERTGGSVSTLTIQRTQQEDSAVYLCASSRPREETQYFGPGTRLLVL.

This chain joins TRBV7-9 and TRBJ2-1, with 10 bases fitting TRBD2. Germline values: CDR1 SEHNR, CDR2 FQNEAQ (reference sequence). The CDR3 runs to 15 residues. The ends lost 11 bases at V and 2 bases at J; junction bases unmatched: 9. As DNA, the CDR3 is TGTGCCTCACAATCCGGGACTAGCGCCTACAATGAGCAGTTCTTC. Its protein product is CASQSGTSAYNEQFF. Drawing the rest from reference TRBV7-9 and TRBJ2-1, the complete variable domain is DTGVSQNPRHKITKRGQNVTFRCDPISEHNRLYWYRQTLGQGPEFLTYFQNEAQLEKSRLLSDRFSAERPKGSFSTLEIQRTEQGDSAMYLCASQSGTSAYNEQFFGPGTRLTVL.

The CDR3 protein is CASSLASAGAQPQHF. As DNA, the CDR3 is TGTGCCAGCAGCTTAGCGTCGGCAGGCGCTCAGCCCCAGCATTTT. The chain combines TRBV7-8 with TRBJ1-5; D is ambiguous. The CDR3 sequence is 15 residues long. Germline V CDR1 and CDR2: SGHVS, FQNEAQ. V lost 0 bases and J 6 bases, leaving 12 bases between the germline ends.

This clone was picked up one time. The rearrangement uses TRBV14 and TRBJ2-7; unclear D gene. The CDR3 contains 15 residues. Trimming left V 0 bases short and J 0 bases short, with 9 bases between. Germline-derived CDR1 and CDR2 are SGHDN and FVKESK. In DNA form, the CDR3 reads TGTGCCAGCAGCCAAGAAGTGGGCCGCTCCTACGAGCAGTACTTC. It specifies CASSQEVGRSYEQYF.

The genes are TRBV10-3 and TRBJ1-5; D not certain. This CDR3 contains 15 residues. Germline loops: CDR1 ENHRY, CDR2 SYGVKD. V was trimmed by 10 bases and J by 1 base, leaving 17 bases between them. CDR3 loop: CATSSGVVSNQPQHF. The CDR3 nucleotides are TGTGCCACAAGCTCCGGCGTGGTGAGCAATCAGCCCCAGCATTTT.

This chain links TRBV5-6 with TRBJ1-1, with no clear D. CDR1 is SGHDT, CDR2 YYEEEE, per germline. The CDR3 sequence is 15 residues long. V was clipped by 4 bases and J by 4 bases, with 17 bases between them. The CDR3 sequence is CASSPAPTSGTEAFF. In DNA form, the CDR3 reads TGTGCCAGCAGCCCTGCCCCGACTAGCGGCACTGAAGCTTTCTTT.

V is TRBV14 and J is TRBJ1-1, with D uncertain. The CDR3 has 13 residues. Trimming removed 0 bases from V and 9 bases from J, with 11 bases in between. CDR1 is SGHDN and CDR2 is FVKESK in the germline V gene. The CDR3 sequence: CASSQDQGVQAFF. CDR3 bases: TGTGCCAGCAGCCAAGATCAAGGAGTCCAAGCTTTCTTT.

This chain links TRBV7-2 with TRBJ2-3, with D perhaps given as TRBD1 or TRBD2 (5 bases each). V dropped 1 base and J dropped 5 bases, with 13 bases sitting between them. The V gene's germline CDR1 is SGHTA and CDR2 FQGNSA. The CDR3 has 15 residues. The CDR3 spells CASSLGGRWGDTQYF. The CDR3 region has the DNA TGTGCCAGCAGCTTAGGGGGACGCTGGGGAGATACGCAGTATTTT.

V usage is TRBV6-5 and J usage is TRBJ2-2; D unresolved. There are 13 residues in the CDR3. In germline, CDR1 is MNHEY, CDR2 SVGAGI. V lost 7 bases and J lost 4, with 10 bases in between. CDR3 nucleotides: TGTGCCAGCATCCGTCCAATCACCGGGGAGCTGTTTTTT. Protein product: CASIRPITGELFF.

The V gene is TRBV25-1, the J gene TRBJ1-2; D ambiguous. The CDR3 sequence is 16 residues long. Deletions cut 4 bases from V and 4 bases from J, with 19 bases between. Germline V gene sequence: CDR1 MGHDK, CDR2 SYGVNS. The CDR3 spells CASSVLLARAPYGYTF. DNA for the CDR3: TGTGCCAGCAGTGTTCTCCTGGCCAGAGCCCCCTATGGCTACACCTTC.

This clone was seen repeatedly, ten times or more. The V gene is TRBV19, the J gene TRBJ1-6, with 7 bases fitting TRBD1. The CDR3 loop spans 11 amino acids. J was trimmed by 7 bases and V by 11 bases; bases with no gene match: 2. Germline assignment: CDR1 LNHDA and CDR2 SQIVND (reference sequence). CDR3 in amino acids: CAGGQNSPLHF. The DNA for the CDR3 is TGTGCCGGGGGACAGAATTCACCCCTCCACTTT.

The chain is built from TRBV4-3 and TRBJ2-1, with no clear D. CDR3 length equals 15 residues. V was shortened by 1 base and J by 10 bases, with 17 bases between the two germline ends. The germline CDR1 and CDR2 sequences are LGHNA and YSLEER. The CDR3 is CASSQVPSPAQEQFF. CDR3 nucleotide sequence: TGCGCCAGCAGCCAAGTTCCGTCCCCTGCCCAGGAGCAGTTCTTC.

The V gene is TRBV21-1, the J gene TRBJ2-3. TRBV21-1 is tagged as a pseudogene. This CDR3 spans 15 amino acids. The CDR3 region is CASSKEVAGADTQYF. In DNA, the CDR3 is TGTGCCAGCAGCAAAGAGGTGGCCGGCGCCGATACGCAGTATTTT.